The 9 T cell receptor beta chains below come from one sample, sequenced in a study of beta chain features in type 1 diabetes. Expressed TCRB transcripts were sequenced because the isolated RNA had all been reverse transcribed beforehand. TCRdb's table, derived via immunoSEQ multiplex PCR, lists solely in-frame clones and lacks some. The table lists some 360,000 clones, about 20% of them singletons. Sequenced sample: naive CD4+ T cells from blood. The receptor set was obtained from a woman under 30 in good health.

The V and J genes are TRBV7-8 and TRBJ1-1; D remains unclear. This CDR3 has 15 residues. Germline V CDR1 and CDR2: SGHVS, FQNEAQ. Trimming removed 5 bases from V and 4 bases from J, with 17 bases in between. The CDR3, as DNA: TGTGCCAGCAGCCCACAACTAGGGCACGGCACTGAAGCTTTCTTT. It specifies CASSPQLGHGTEAFF.

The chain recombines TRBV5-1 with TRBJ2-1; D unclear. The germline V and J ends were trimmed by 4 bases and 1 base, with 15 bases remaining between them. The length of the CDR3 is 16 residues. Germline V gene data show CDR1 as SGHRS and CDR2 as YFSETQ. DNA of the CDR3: TGCGCCAGCAGCCACGGGTCAACCCCTTCCTACAATGAGCAGTTCTTC. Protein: CASSHGSTPSYNEQFF.

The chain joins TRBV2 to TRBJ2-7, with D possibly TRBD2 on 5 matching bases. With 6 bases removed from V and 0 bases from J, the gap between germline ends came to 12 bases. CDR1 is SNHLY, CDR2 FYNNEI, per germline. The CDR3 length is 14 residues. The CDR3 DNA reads TGTGCCAGCAGAGCGGTTACCAGCTCCTACGAGCAGTACTTC. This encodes CASRAVTSSYEQYF.

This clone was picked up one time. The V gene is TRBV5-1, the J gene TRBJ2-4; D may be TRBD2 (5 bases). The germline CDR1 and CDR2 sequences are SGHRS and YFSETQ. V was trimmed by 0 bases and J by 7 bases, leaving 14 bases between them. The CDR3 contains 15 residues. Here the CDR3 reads CASSLVAASGNIQYF. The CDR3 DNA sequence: TGCGCCAGCAGCTTGGTGGCAGCCTCGGGGAACATTCAGTACTTC.

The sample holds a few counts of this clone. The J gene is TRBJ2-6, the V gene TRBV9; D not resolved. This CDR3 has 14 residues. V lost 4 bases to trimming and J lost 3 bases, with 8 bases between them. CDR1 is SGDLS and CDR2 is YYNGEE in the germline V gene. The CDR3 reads CASSPPLGANVLTF. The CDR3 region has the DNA TGTGCCAGCAGCCCCCCCCTTGGGGCCAACGTCCTGACTTTC.

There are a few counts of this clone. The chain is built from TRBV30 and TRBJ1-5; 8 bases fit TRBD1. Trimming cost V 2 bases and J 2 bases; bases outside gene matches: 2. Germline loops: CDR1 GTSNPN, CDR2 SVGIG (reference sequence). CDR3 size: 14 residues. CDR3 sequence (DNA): TGTGCCTGGAGTACGACAGGGGGCAATCAGCCCCAGCATTTT. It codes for CAWSTTGGNQPQHF.

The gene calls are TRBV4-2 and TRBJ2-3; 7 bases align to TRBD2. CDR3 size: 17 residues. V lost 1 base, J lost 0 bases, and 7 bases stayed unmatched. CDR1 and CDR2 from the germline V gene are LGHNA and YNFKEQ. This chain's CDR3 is CASSQATTSASTDTQYF. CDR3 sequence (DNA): TGTGCCAGCAGCCAAGCGACAACTAGCGCGAGCACAGATACGCAGTATTTT.

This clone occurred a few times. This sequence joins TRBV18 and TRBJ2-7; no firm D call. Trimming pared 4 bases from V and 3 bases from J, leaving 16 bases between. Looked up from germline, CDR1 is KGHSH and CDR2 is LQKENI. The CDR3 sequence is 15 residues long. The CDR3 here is CASSREPQNNYEQYF. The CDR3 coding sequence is TGTGCCAGCTCACGAGAGCCACAGAATAACTACGAGCAGTACTTC.

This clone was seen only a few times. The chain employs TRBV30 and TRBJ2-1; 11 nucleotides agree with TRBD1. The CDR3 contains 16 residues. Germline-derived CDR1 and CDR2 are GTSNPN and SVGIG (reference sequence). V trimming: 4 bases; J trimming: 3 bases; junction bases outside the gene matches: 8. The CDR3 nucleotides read TGTGCCTGGACCGGCCGGGACAGGGGGTTCTACAATGAGCAGTTCTTC. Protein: CAWTGRDRGFYNEQFF. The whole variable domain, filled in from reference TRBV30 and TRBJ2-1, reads SQTIHQWPATLVQPVGSPLSLECTVEGTSNPNLYWYRQAAGRGLQLLFYSVGIGQISSEVPQNLSASRPQDRQFILSSKKLLLSDSGFYLCAWTGRDRGFYNEQFFGPGTRLTVL.